This passage covers 10 T cell receptor beta chains from one sample sequenced in a study of PD-1 blockade in classical Hodgkin lymphoma. Every patient had relapsed following autologous stem cell transplantation, and cohorts differed in brentuximab vedotin exposure. Method: immunoSEQ multiplex PCR; TCRdb's copy keeps in-frame clones and lacks some. The table has more than 12,000 clones, over 70% seen once; the top ten hold 20% to 25%. The material sequenced was peripheral blood mononuclear cells (PBMCs), taken before the second cycle of nivolumab. These receptors all stem from a human donor with classical Hodgkin lymphoma.

This sequence joins TRBV6-1 and TRBJ1-2; TRBD1 is a possible D gene (5 bases). V gave up 5 bases and J gave up 5 bases, with 12 bases separating them. Per the germline V gene, CDR1 is MNHNS and CDR2 is SASEGT. This CDR3 comprises 13 residues. CDR3 residues: CASSNSGTYGYTF. CDR3 nucleotides: TGTGCCAGCAGTAACTCCGGGACGTATGGCTACACCTTC.

CDR3 in DNA: TGTGCCAGCTCGCCGGACCTGGGGAGCAATCAGCCCCAGCATTTT. Amino acid sequence: CASSPDLGSNQPQHF. The chain couples TRBV18 to TRBJ1-5; no definite D call. Between the trimmed V and J ends, which lost 6 bases and 1 base, there was a span of 13 bases. CDR1 KGHSH and CDR2 LQKENI come from the germline V gene. This CDR3 region has 15 residues.

This chain uses TRBV4-2 with TRBJ1-6, with D perhaps matching TRBD1 (5 bases). Germline V lookup: CDR1 LGHNA, CDR2 YNFKEQ. The CDR3 covers 15 residues. Trimming took off 3 bases at V and 5 bases at J, with 11 bases between the two ends. For the CDR3, the DNA is TGTGCCAGCAGCCACGTAGGGGCCGATAATTCACCCCTCCACTTT. It codes for CASSHVGADNSPLHF.

This rearrangement joins TRBV11-2 to TRBJ1-2; D is possibly TRBD1 (5 bases). Germline assignment: CDR1 SGHAT and CDR2 FQNNGV. V lost 4 bases to trimming and J lost 8 bases, with 17 bases between them. This CDR3 is 14 amino acids long. In DNA form, the CDR3 reads TGTGCCAGCAGCTCGAGGGACTTCACGCGCGGCTACACCTTC. Protein sequence: CASSSRDFTRGYTF.

The CDR3 coding sequence is TGCGCCAGCAGCCACGAGGCCTTCCCCCCGACTGGGGCCAACGTCCTGACTTTC. This sequence encodes CASSHEAFPPTGANVLTF. V is TRBV4-3 and J is TRBJ2-6; D not resolved. Trimming removed 3 bases from V and 2 bases from J, with 17 bases in between. Germline CDR1 LGHNA, CDR2 YSLEER. The CDR3 is made up of 18 amino acids.

The chain joins TRBV4-1 to TRBJ2-1, with D unresolved. Germline assignment: CDR1 MGHRA and CDR2 YSYEKL. Trimming left V 1 base short and J 4 bases short, with 11 bases between. CDR3 length equals 15 residues. The chain's CDR3 is CASSQAQYDYNEQFF. CDR3 bases: TGCGCCAGCAGCCAAGCACAGTACGATTACAATGAGCAGTTCTTC.

CDR3 sequence: CASSPSTDTQYF. In nucleotides, the CDR3 is TGTGCCAGCTCACCATCCACAGATACGCAGTATTTT. V and J are TRBV18 and TRBJ2-3; D is uncertain. The CDR3 sequence is 12 residues long. The germline CDR1 and CDR2 sequences are KGHSH and LQKENI. The germline V and J ends were trimmed by 2 bases and 2 bases, with 2 bases remaining between them.

This clone was detected only a few times. The chain links TRBV5-8 to TRBJ1-6; D not resolved. Germline CDR1 SGHTS, CDR2 YDEGEE. V was clipped by 5 bases and J by 9 bases, with 12 bases between them. CDR3 size: 13 residues. CDR3 sequence reads: CASSGRPSSPLHF. The DNA for the CDR3 is TGTGCCAGCAGTGGGCGCCCCTCTTCACCCCTCCACTTT.

This clone was recorded once. The CDR3 sequence is CASIPRAGDSYNEQFF. The CDR3 DNA reads as TGTGCCAGCATTCCCCGGGCGGGGGACTCCTACAATGAGCAGTTCTTC. The chain links TRBV27 to TRBJ2-1, with 7 bases that match TRBD2. Germline CDR1 reads MNHEY; CDR2 reads SMNVEV (reference sequence). V gave up 7 bases and J gave up 0 bases; unmatched junction bases: 9. This CDR3 has 16 amino acids.

V and J are TRBV9 and TRBJ1-2, with 7 bases matching TRBD1. Germline V gene sequence: CDR1 SGDLS, CDR2 YYNGEE. The J segment lost 7 bases and the V segment lost 0 bases, leaving 6 bases of the junction unmatched. The CDR3 has 14 amino acids. The CDR3 region is CASSVGQGISGYTF. For the CDR3, the DNA is TGTGCCAGCAGCGTAGGACAGGGCATAAGTGGCTACACCTTC. The full variable domain, with the rest looked up from reference TRBV9 and TRBJ1-2, is DSGVTQTPKHLITATGQRVTLRCSPRSGDLSVYWYQQSLDQGLQFLIQYYNGEERAKGNILERFSAQQFPDLHSELNLSSLELGDSALYFCASSVGQGISGYTFGSGTRLTVV.